The entry that follows covers one T cell receptor beta chain sequence. The sample belongs to a study of blood T cell repertoires in COVID-19. The overall study: Sample material is recorded as cDNA or gDNA derived from T cells, B-cell-depleted T cells, or PBMCs.

Per the germline V gene, CDR1 is SGHDT and CDR2 is YYEEEE. The CDR3 is made up of 14 amino acids. With V trimmed by 0 bases and J by 6 bases, 1 base remained unmatched. In the original analysis: Amplification from reference gene primers served as the basis for estimated nucleated cell counts. Assay: immunoSEQ multiplex PCR; the TCRdb copy retains only in-frame clones and omits some. Clone size and the V and J calls come from that table; the DNA yielded D and trimming. The sample holds a few hundred thousand clones, 85% seen once. The V and J genes are TRBV5-6 and TRBJ2-2; 8 bases map to TRBD2. The clonotype comes from a woman aged 18-29 years with acute or convalescent COVID-19. The sequenced sample consisted of peripheral blood. This CDR3 reads CASSLGLAPGELFF. The CDR3 DNA sequence: TGTGCCAGCAGCTTGGGACTAGCGCCCGGGGAGCTGTTTTTT. Drawing the rest from reference TRBV5-6 and TRBJ2-2, the complete variable domain is DAGVTQSPTHLIKTRGQQVTLRCSPKSGHDTVSWYQQALGQGPQFIFQYYEEEERQRGNFPDRFSGHQFPNYSSELNVNALLLGDSALYLCASSLGLAPGELFFGEGSRLTVL.